A selection of T cell receptor beta chains follows, all from one sample in a study of cytomegalovirus exposure and HLA in healthy donors. TCRdb's table, derived via immunoSEQ multiplex PCR, lists solely in-frame clones and lacks some. This sample has about 190,000 clones; approximately 81% occur once, and the top ten carry around 3.9%. Sequenced sample: PBMCs. The origin of the receptors is a man aged 45 to 65 in good health and CMV-seronegative. Both conserved end residues are part of each CDR3. D genes are given only for firm matches. Clone sizes are given selectively: once, few, many, or a class where the clone is expanded.

D gene	clone size	V gene	J gene	CDR3 protein	CDR3 DNA
TRBD2	.	TRBV9	TRBJ2-7	CASSVHLEGGYEQYF	TGTGCCAGCAGCGTCCATTTAGAGGGAGGGTACGAGCAGTACTTC
.	.	TRBV6-4	TRBJ2-2	CASSEIRTGELFF	TGTGCCAGCAGTGAAATCAGAACCGGGGAGCTGTTTTTT
.	.	TRBV27	TRBJ2-7	CASSLSLAYSSYEQYF	TGTGCCAGCAGTTTATCGCTAGCGTACAGCTCCTACGAGCAGTACTTC
.	.	TRBV28	TRBJ2-5	CASSRGAQETQYF	TGTGCCAGCAGTCGGGGGGCCCAAGAGACCCAGTACTTC
TRBD1	.	TRBV7-2	TRBJ1-6	CASSLNQNRGHSPLHF	TGTGCCAGCAGCTTAAATCAGAACAGGGGGCATTCACCCCTCCACTTT
.	.	TRBV19	TRBJ1-2	CASSIDLAGEDYGYTF	TGTGCCAGTAGTATAGATCTCGCAGGTGAAGACTATGGCTACACCTTC
.	few	TRBV19	TRBJ2-4	CASSIATTRRAKNIQYF	TGTGCCAGTAGTATAGCGACAACACGGAGGGCCAAAAACATTCAGTACTTC
.	.	TRBV7-2	TRBJ2-7	CASSLGGGPYEQYF	TGTGCCAGCAGCTTAGGCGGGGGCCCCTACGAGCAGTACTTC
TRBD2	once	TRBV5-1	TRBJ2-5	CASSSGLGRSQETQYF	TGCGCCAGCAGCTCCGGACTAGGTCGGTCCCAAGAGACCCAGTACTTC
.	.	TRBV10-3	TRBJ1-6	CAISGSREWNSPLHF	TGTGCCATCAGTGGCTCCCGAGAGTGGAATTCACCCCTCCACTTT
TRBD2	.	TRBV9	TRBJ2-2	CASSPAGGEELFF	TGTGCCAGCAGCCCTGCGGGGGGAGAGGAGCTGTTTTTT
TRBD1	.	TRBV6-1	TRBJ2-7	CASRRAGTGDYEQYF	TGTGCCAGCAGACGAGCCGGGACAGGGGATTACGAGCAGTACTTC
.	.	TRBV19	TRBJ1-4	CASRQGNEKLFF	TGTGCCAGTAGGCAGGGGAATGAAAAACTGTTTTTT
.	.	TRBV6-5	TRBJ2-7	CASSYFSGDEQYF	TGTGCCAGCAGTTACTTCTCCGGGGACGAGCAGTACTTC
TRBD1	.	TRBV7-9	TRBJ1-1	CASSATGTGGTEAFF	TGTGCCAGCAGCGCGACAGGGACGGGAGGGACTGAAGCTTTCTTT
.	.	TRBV18	TRBJ2-6	CASSPGSGANVLTF	TGTGCCAGCTCGCCGGGGTCTGGGGCCAACGTCCTGACTTTC
TRBD1	once	TRBV29-1	TRBJ2-1	CSVEDRPGQGGYEQFF	TGCAGCGTTGAAGATCGTCCGGGTCAAGGGGGCTATGAGCAGTTCTTC
.	.	TRBV5-4	TRBJ2-5	CASSRQGIRQETQYF	TGTGCCAGCAGCAGGCAGGGGATCCGGCAAGAGACCCAGTACTTC
TRBD2	.	TRBV9	TRBJ2-2	CASSVFSGGPGELFF	TGTGCCAGCAGCGTTTTCAGCGGGGGTCCCGGGGAGCTGTTTTTT
TRBD2	.	TRBV6-5	TRBJ2-5	CASSPSLAGFETQYF	TGTGCCAGCAGTCCCTCCCTAGCGGGGTTTGAGACCCAGTACTTC
.	.	TRBV4-1	TRBJ2-7	CASAGADSYEQYF	TGCGCCAGCGCAGGGGCCGATTCCTACGAGCAGTACTTC
TRBD1	.	TRBV7-2	TRBJ2-3	CASSLRTGTNTDTQYF	TGTGCCAGCAGCTTGCGGACAGGGACCAACACAGATACGCAGTATTTT
.	.	TRBV19	TRBJ1-2	CASSIDSLGNYGYTF	TGTGCCAGTAGTATCGACAGTCTGGGTAACTATGGCTACACCTTC
TRBD1	few	TRBV2	TRBJ1-5	CASSGGVMGQGARQPQHF	TGTGCCAGCAGTGGGGGGGTAATGGGACAGGGGGCGAGACAGCCCCAGCATTTT
TRBD1	.	TRBV7-9	TRBJ2-5	CASSAFDRGRGETQYF	TGTGCCAGCAGCGCCTTCGACAGGGGGCGAGGGGAGACCCAGTACTTC
.	.	TRBV21-1	TRBJ1-6	CASSLAGSNSPLHF	TGTGCCAGCAGCTTAGCCGGTTCTAATTCACCCCTCCACTTT
TRBD1	.	TRBV27	TRBJ1-5	CASSPSGGGFNQPQHF	TGTGCCAGCAGTCCCTCGGGAGGGGGCTTCAATCAGCCCCAGCATTTT
.	.	TRBV11-2	TRBJ1-4	CASSTRTAFNEKLFF	TGTGCCAGCAGCACCCGGACAGCTTTTAATGAAAAACTGTTTTTT
TRBD2	.	TRBV29-1	TRBJ2-1	CSVELLAGAYNEQFF	TGCAGCGTTGAGTTGCTAGCGGGGGCCTACAATGAGCAGTTCTTC
TRBD2	.	TRBV18	TRBJ2-7	CASSPSGGYEQYF	TGTGCCAGCTCACCAAGCGGGGGCTACGAGCAGTACTTC
TRBD2	.	TRBV5-5	TRBJ2-7	CASSPPASGDYEQYF	TGTGCCAGCAGCCCCCCGGCTAGCGGGGACTACGAGCAGTACTTC
TRBD1	.	TRBV4-3	TRBJ1-2	CASSQERGLLYGYTF	TGCGCCAGCAGCCAAGAAAGGGGGCTTCTCTATGGCTACACCTTC
TRBD1	once	TRBV15	TRBJ2-7	CATSRTGYEQYF	TGTGCCACCAGCAGGACAGGGTATGAGCAGTACTTC
.	.	TRBV6-5	TRBJ2-7	CASSYSLSGESGEQYF	TGTGCCAGCAGTTACTCGTTGTCGGGGGAATCGGGCGAGCAGTACTTC
TRBD1	.	TRBV30	TRBJ1-1	CAGWRDSGNTEAFF	TGTGCCGGTTGGCGGGACAGTGGCAACACTGAAGCTTTCTTT
TRBD2	.	TRBV7-8	TRBJ2-2	CASSSGLAGNTGELFF	TGTGCCAGCAGCTCGGGACTAGCGGGGAACACCGGGGAGCTGTTTTTT
TRBD2	.	TRBV4-3	TRBJ2-5	CASSQGWTSGGQETQYF	TGCGCCAGCAGCCAAGGCTGGACTAGCGGGGGCCAGGAGACCCAGTACTTC
TRBD1	.	TRBV7-2	TRBJ1-1	CASSLTGGITEAFF	TGTGCCAGCAGCTTAACAGGGGGGATCACTGAAGCTTTCTTT
TRBD1	.	TRBV5-1	TRBJ2-7	CASSPQQGIHEQYF	TGCGCCAGCAGCCCGCAACAGGGGATCCACGAGCAGTACTTC
.	.	TRBV5-1	TRBJ1-1	CASKDRQVGTEAFF	TGCGCCAGCAAAGATAGGCAGGTTGGTACTGAAGCTTTCTTT
TRBD1	.	TRBV7-9	TRBJ1-5	CASSPTGVALQPQHF	TGTGCCAGCAGCCCTACAGGGGTAGCTCTTCAGCCCCAGCATTTT
.	.	TRBV7-9	TRBJ2-3	CASSLGLSTDTQYF	TGTGCCAGCAGCTTAGGACTGAGCACAGATACGCAGTATTTT